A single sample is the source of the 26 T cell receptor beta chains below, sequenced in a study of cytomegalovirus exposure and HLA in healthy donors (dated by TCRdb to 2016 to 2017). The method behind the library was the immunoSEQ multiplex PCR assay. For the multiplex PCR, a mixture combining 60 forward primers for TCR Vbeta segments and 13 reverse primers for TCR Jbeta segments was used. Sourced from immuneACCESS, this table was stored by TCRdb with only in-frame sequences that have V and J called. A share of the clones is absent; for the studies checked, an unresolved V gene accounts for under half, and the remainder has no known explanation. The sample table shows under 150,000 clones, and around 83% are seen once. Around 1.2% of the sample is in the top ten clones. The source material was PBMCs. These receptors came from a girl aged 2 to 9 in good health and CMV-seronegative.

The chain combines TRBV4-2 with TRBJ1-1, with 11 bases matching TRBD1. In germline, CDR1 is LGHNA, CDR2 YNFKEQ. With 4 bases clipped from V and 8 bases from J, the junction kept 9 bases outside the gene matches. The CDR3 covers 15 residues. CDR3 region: CASSPGTGGVLEAFF. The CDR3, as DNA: TGTGCCAGCAGCCCCGGGACAGGGGGAGTATTGGAAGCTTTCTTT.

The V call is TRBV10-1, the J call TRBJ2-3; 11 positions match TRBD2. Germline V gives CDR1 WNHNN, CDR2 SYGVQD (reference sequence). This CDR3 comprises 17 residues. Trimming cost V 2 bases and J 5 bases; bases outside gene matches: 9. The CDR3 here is CASSERVLAGGGDTQYF. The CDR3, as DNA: TGCGCCAGCAGTGAGAGGGTGCTAGCGGGGGGCGGAGATACGCAGTATTTT.

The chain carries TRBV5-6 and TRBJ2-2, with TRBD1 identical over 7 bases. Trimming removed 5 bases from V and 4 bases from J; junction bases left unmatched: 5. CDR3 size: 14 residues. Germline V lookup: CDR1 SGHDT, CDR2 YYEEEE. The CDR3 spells CASSTGASTGELFF. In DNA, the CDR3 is TGTGCCAGCAGTACAGGGGCGTCCACCGGGGAGCTGTTTTTT.

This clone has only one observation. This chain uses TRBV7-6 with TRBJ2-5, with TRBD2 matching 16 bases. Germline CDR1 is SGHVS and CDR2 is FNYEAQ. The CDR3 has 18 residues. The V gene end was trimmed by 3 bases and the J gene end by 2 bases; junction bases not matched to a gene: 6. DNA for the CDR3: TGTGCCAGCAGCTTGGGACTAGCGGGGGGGGACCCTCAAGAGACCCAGTACTTC. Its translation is CASSLGLAGGDPQETQYF.

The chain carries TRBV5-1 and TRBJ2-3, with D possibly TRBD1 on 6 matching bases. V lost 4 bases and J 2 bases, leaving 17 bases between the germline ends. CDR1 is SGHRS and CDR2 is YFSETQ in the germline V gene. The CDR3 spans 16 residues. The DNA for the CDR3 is TGCGCCAGCAGCGAACAGGGCCTCCTTTACACAGATACGCAGTATTTT. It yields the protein CASSEQGLLYTDTQYF.

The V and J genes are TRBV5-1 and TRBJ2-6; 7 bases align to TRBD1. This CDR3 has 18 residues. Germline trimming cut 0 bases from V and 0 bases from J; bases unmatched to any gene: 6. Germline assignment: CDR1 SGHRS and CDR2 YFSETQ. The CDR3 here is CASSLDGTAGSGANVLTF. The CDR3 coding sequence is TGCGCCAGCAGCTTGGATGGGACAGCTGGCTCTGGGGCCAACGTCCTGACTTTC.

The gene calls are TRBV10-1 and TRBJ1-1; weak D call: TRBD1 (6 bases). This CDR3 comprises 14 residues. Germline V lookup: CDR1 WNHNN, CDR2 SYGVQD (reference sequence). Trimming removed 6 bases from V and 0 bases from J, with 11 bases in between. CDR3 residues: CASRPTGLNTEAFF. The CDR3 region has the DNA TGCGCCAGCAGGCCGACAGGTTTGAACACTGAAGCTTTCTTT.

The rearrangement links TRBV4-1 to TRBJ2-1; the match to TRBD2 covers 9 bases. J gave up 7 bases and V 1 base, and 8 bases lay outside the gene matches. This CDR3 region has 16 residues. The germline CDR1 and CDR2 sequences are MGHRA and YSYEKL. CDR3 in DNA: TGCGCCAGCAGCCAAGTCCGTAGCGGGAGATTGAATGAGCAGTTCTTC. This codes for CASSQVRSGRLNEQFF.

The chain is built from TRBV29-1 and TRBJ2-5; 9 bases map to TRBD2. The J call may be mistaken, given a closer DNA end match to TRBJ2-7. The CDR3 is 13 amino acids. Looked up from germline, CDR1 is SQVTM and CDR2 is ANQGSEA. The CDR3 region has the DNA TGCAGCGTTATAGCGGGGGCCCTCCACGAGCAGTACTTC. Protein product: CSVIAGALHEQYF.

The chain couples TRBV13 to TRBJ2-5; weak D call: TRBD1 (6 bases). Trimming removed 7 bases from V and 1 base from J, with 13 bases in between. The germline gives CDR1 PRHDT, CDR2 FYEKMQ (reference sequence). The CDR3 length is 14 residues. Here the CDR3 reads CASKTTGIQETQYF. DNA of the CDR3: TGTGCCAGCAAAACTACAGGGATCCAAGAGACCCAGTACTTC.

The chain's CDR3 is CASSSVRGPGYGYTF. The CDR3 region has the DNA TGTGCCAGCAGTTCGGTCAGGGGGCCGGGCTATGGCTACACCTTC. The chain couples TRBV27 to TRBJ1-2; 8 nucleotides align to TRBD1. CDR1 MNHEY and CDR2 SMNVEV come from the germline V gene (reference sequence). The CDR3 totals 15 residues. Trimming took 4 bases from V and 4 from J; bases not matched to a gene: 8.

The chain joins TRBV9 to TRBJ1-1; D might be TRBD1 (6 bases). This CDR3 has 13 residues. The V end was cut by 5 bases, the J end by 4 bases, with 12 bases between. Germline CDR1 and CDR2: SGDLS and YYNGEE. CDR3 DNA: TGTGCCAGCAGATCTACAGGGAGCACTGAAGCTTTCTTT. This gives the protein CASRSTGSTEAFF.

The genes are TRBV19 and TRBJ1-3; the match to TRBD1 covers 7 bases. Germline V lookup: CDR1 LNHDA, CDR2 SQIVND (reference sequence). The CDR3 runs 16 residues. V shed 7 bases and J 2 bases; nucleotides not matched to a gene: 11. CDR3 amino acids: CASKSGYRGPGNTIYF. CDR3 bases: TGTGCCAGTAAAAGTGGGTACAGGGGACCTGGAAACACCATATATTTT.

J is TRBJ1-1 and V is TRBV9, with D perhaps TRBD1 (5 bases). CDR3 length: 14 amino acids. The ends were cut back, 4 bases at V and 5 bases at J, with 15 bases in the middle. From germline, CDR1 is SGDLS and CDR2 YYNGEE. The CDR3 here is CASSPYEGTTEAFF. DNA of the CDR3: TGTGCCAGCAGCCCGTATGAGGGGACTACTGAAGCTTTCTTT.

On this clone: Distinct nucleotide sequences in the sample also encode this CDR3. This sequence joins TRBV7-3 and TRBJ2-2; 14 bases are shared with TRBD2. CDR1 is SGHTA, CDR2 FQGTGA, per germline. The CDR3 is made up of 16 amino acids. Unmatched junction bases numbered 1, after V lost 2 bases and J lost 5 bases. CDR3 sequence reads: CASSLGLAGGTGELFF. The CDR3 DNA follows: TGTGCCAGCAGCTTAGGACTAGCGGGAGGTACCGGGGAGCTGTTTTTT.

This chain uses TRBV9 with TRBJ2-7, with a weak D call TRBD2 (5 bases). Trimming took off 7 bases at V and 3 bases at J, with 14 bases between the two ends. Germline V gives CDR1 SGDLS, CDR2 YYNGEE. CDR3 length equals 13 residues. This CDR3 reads CASGRGGRYEQYF. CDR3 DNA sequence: TGTGCCAGCGGACGCGGAGGACGCTACGAGCAGTACTTC.

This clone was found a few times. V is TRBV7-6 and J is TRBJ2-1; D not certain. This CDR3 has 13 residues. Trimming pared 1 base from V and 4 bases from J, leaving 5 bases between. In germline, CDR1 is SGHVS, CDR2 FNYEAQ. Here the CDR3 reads CASSLGQYNEQFF. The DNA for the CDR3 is TGTGCCAGCAGCTTAGGTCAGTACAATGAGCAGTTCTTC.

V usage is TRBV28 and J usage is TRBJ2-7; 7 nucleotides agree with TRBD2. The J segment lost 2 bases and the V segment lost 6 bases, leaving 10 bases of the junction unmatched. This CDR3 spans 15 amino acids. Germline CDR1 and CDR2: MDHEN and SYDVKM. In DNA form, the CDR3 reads TGTGCCAGCAGCCGACGGCTCGGGACTACCTACGAGCAGTACTTC. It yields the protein CASSRRLGTTYEQYF.

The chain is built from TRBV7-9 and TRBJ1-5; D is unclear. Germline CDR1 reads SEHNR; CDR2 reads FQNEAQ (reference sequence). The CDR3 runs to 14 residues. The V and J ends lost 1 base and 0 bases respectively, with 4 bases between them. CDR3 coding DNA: TGTGCCAGCAGCTTAGACATTAGCAATCAGCCCCAGCATTTT. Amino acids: CASSLDISNQPQHF.

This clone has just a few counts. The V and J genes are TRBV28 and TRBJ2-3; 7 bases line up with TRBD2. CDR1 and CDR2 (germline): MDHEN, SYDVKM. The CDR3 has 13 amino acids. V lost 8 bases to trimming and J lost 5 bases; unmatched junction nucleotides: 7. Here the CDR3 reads CASFWGGEDTQYF. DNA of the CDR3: TGTGCCAGCTTCTGGGGGGGAGAAGATACGCAGTATTTT.

CDR3: CASSDSIAGVNEQFF. CDR3 nucleotide sequence: TGTGCCAGCAGTGACTCGATCGCAGGGGTAAATGAGCAGTTCTTC. This chain uses TRBV6-4 with TRBJ2-1; TRBD1 might be the D (6 bases). The CDR3 is made up of 15 amino acids. V was trimmed by 0 bases and J by 7 bases, leaving 13 bases between them. Per germline, CDR1 MRHNA and CDR2 SNTAGT.

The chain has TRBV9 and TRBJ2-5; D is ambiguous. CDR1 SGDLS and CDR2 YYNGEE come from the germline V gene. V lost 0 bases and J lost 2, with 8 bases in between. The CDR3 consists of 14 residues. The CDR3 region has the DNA TGTGCCAGCAGCGTAGTAGCAAAGCAAGAGACCCAGTACTTC. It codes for CASSVVAKQETQYF.

Here the CDR3 reads CASSGEGLEQFF. CDR3 nucleotide sequence: TGTGCCAGCTCAGGGGAGGGCCTTGAGCAGTTCTTC. The chain links TRBV7-2 to TRBJ2-1; tentatively, D is TRBD2 (7 bases). CDR3 size: 12 residues. The germline V gene has CDR1 SGHTA and CDR2 FQGNSA. V lost 8 bases, J lost 9 bases, and 14 bases lay in between.

CDR3 sequence (DNA): TGTGCCAGCAGTACTATTGGACTAGCGGTTTCCTACGAGCAGTACTTC. This gives the protein CASSTIGLAVSYEQYF. The V call is TRBV6-6, the J call TRBJ2-7, with 10 bases aligning to TRBD2. The CDR3 runs to 16 residues. Germline V lookup: CDR1 MNHNY, CDR2 SVGAGI (reference sequence). The V segment lost 5 bases and the J segment 1 base; nucleotides outside the gene matches: 8.

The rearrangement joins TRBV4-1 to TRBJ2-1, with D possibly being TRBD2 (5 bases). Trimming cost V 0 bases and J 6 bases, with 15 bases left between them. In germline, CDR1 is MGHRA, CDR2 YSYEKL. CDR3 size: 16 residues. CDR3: CASSQEGLFGGNEQFF. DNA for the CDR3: TGCGCCAGCAGCCAAGAAGGGCTATTCGGAGGCAATGAGCAGTTCTTC.

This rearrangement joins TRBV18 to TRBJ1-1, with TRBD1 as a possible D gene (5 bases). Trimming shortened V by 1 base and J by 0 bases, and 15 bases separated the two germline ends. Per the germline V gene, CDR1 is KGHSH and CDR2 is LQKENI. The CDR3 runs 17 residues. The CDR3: CASSPLGHTVMNTEAFF. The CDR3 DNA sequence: TGTGCCAGCTCACCACTCGGACACACCGTCATGAACACTGAAGCTTTCTTT.